The rows below give T cell receptor beta chains drawn from one sample of a study of blood T cell repertoires in COVID-19. Assay: immunoSEQ multiplex PCR; the TCRdb copy retains only in-frame clones and omits some. The sample contains under 250,000 clones, approximately 87% of which appear only once. Sequenced input: peripheral blood. Every receptor here comes from a woman in her seventies with active or convalescent COVID-19. The CDR3 runs from the conserved cysteine through the conserved F or W. Each record gives: D gene, J gene, V gene, clone size, CDR3 protein, CDR3 DNA. A D gene is named only where the DNA matches it firmly. Where a row states a size, it is once, few, many or the class of an expanded clone; other rows omit it.

D gene: .; J gene: TRBJ2-5; V gene: TRBV29-1; clone size: .; CDR3 protein: CSVKSGDETQYF; CDR3 DNA: TGCAGCGTTAAATCAGGGGATGAGACCCAGTACTTC
D gene: .; J gene: TRBJ1-2; V gene: TRBV4-1; clone size: once; CDR3 protein: CASSQVKNLVMTGIYGYTF; CDR3 DNA: TGCGCCAGCAGCCAAGTCAAAAATTTAGTGATGACAGGAATCTATGGCTACACCTTC
D gene: TRBD2; J gene: TRBJ2-5; V gene: TRBV3-1/TRBV3-2; clone size: .; CDR3 protein: CASSGGGQETQYF; CDR3 DNA: TGTGCCAGCAGCGGGGGGGGGCAAGAGACCCAGTACTTC
D gene: .; J gene: TRBJ2-5; V gene: TRBV2; clone size: .; CDR3 protein: CASSAWEETQYF; CDR3 DNA: TGTGCCAGCAGCGCGTGGGAGGAGACCCAGTACTTC
D gene: .; J gene: TRBJ2-5; V gene: TRBV27; clone size: .; CDR3 protein: CASSLSLGQGGEAQYF; CDR3 DNA: TGTGCCAGCAGTTTAAGTCTTGGACAGGGAGGGGAGGCCCAGTACTTC
D gene: TRBD2; J gene: TRBJ2-5; V gene: TRBV27; clone size: .; CDR3 protein: CASSLLPLAGGLQETQYF; CDR3 DNA: TGTGCCAGCAGTTTACTCCCTCTAGCGGGGGGGCTACAAGAGACCCAGTACTTC
D gene: .; J gene: TRBJ1-1; V gene: TRBV5-4; clone size: once; CDR3 protein: CASSPRDTEAFF; CDR3 DNA: TGTGCCAGCAGCCCCCGGGACACTGAAGCTTTCTTT
D gene: TRBD1; J gene: TRBJ1-2; V gene: TRBV28; clone size: .; CDR3 protein: CASSLPSGGQGGYTF; CDR3 DNA: TGTGCCAGCAGTTTGCCATCAGGGGGCCAAGGAGGCTACACCTTC
D gene: .; J gene: TRBJ2-7; V gene: TRBV7-9; clone size: .; CDR3 protein: CASSLVLGQNEQYF; CDR3 DNA: TGTGCCAGCAGCTTAGTGCTGGGCCAGAACGAGCAGTACTTC
D gene: .; J gene: TRBJ1-6; V gene: TRBV6-2/TRBV6-3; clone size: .; CDR3 protein: CASSYRGNDSPLHF; CDR3 DNA: TGTGCCAGCAGTTACCGAGGGAATGATTCACCCCTCCACTTT
D gene: TRBD2; J gene: TRBJ2-5; V gene: TRBV5-1; clone size: .; CDR3 protein: CASSLGLAFQETQYF; CDR3 DNA: TGCGCCAGCAGCTTGGGACTAGCGTTCCAAGAGACCCAGTACTTC
D gene: .; J gene: TRBJ2-7; V gene: TRBV7-5; clone size: .; CDR3 protein: CVRSTTRLAASYEQYF; CDR3 DNA: TGTGTCAGAAGTACCACCCGACTAGCGGCCTCCTACGAGCAGTACTTC
D gene: TRBD1; J gene: TRBJ2-2; V gene: TRBV7-2; clone size: .; CDR3 protein: CASSLAPGTANTGELFF; CDR3 DNA: TGTGCCAGCAGCTTAGCTCCTGGGACAGCGAACACCGGGGAGCTGTTTTTT
D gene: .; J gene: TRBJ2-7; V gene: TRBV25-1; clone size: .; CDR3 protein: CASSEGGRVGTPEQYF; CDR3 DNA: TGTGCCAGCAGTGAAGGAGGCCGCGTGGGTACCCCCGAGCAGTACTTC
D gene: .; J gene: TRBJ2-7; V gene: TRBV2; clone size: .; CDR3 protein: CASIGQRPSYEQYF; CDR3 DNA: TGTGCCAGCATTGGACAGAGACCATCCTACGAGCAGTACTTC
D gene: TRBD1; J gene: TRBJ1-1; V gene: TRBV6-5; clone size: .; CDR3 protein: CASRGQGASEAFF; CDR3 DNA: TGTGCCAGCAGGGGACAGGGGGCGTCTGAAGCTTTCTTT
D gene: TRBD1; J gene: TRBJ1-2; V gene: TRBV6-6; clone size: .; CDR3 protein: CASSLSGTAGGDYGYTF; CDR3 DNA: TGTGCCAGCAGTCTCTCCGGGACAGCCGGAGGGGACTATGGCTACACCTTC
D gene: TRBD2; J gene: TRBJ2-3; V gene: TRBV4-3; clone size: .; CDR3 protein: CASSTLAGRTDTQYF; CDR3 DNA: TGCGCCAGCAGCACCCTAGCGGGGAGGACAGATACGCAGTATTTT
D gene: .; J gene: TRBJ2-7; V gene: TRBV5-1; clone size: .; CDR3 protein: CASSLAGSTAPILDF; CDR3 DNA: TGCGCCAGCAGCTTGGCCGGATCGACAGCCCCTATTTTGGACTTC